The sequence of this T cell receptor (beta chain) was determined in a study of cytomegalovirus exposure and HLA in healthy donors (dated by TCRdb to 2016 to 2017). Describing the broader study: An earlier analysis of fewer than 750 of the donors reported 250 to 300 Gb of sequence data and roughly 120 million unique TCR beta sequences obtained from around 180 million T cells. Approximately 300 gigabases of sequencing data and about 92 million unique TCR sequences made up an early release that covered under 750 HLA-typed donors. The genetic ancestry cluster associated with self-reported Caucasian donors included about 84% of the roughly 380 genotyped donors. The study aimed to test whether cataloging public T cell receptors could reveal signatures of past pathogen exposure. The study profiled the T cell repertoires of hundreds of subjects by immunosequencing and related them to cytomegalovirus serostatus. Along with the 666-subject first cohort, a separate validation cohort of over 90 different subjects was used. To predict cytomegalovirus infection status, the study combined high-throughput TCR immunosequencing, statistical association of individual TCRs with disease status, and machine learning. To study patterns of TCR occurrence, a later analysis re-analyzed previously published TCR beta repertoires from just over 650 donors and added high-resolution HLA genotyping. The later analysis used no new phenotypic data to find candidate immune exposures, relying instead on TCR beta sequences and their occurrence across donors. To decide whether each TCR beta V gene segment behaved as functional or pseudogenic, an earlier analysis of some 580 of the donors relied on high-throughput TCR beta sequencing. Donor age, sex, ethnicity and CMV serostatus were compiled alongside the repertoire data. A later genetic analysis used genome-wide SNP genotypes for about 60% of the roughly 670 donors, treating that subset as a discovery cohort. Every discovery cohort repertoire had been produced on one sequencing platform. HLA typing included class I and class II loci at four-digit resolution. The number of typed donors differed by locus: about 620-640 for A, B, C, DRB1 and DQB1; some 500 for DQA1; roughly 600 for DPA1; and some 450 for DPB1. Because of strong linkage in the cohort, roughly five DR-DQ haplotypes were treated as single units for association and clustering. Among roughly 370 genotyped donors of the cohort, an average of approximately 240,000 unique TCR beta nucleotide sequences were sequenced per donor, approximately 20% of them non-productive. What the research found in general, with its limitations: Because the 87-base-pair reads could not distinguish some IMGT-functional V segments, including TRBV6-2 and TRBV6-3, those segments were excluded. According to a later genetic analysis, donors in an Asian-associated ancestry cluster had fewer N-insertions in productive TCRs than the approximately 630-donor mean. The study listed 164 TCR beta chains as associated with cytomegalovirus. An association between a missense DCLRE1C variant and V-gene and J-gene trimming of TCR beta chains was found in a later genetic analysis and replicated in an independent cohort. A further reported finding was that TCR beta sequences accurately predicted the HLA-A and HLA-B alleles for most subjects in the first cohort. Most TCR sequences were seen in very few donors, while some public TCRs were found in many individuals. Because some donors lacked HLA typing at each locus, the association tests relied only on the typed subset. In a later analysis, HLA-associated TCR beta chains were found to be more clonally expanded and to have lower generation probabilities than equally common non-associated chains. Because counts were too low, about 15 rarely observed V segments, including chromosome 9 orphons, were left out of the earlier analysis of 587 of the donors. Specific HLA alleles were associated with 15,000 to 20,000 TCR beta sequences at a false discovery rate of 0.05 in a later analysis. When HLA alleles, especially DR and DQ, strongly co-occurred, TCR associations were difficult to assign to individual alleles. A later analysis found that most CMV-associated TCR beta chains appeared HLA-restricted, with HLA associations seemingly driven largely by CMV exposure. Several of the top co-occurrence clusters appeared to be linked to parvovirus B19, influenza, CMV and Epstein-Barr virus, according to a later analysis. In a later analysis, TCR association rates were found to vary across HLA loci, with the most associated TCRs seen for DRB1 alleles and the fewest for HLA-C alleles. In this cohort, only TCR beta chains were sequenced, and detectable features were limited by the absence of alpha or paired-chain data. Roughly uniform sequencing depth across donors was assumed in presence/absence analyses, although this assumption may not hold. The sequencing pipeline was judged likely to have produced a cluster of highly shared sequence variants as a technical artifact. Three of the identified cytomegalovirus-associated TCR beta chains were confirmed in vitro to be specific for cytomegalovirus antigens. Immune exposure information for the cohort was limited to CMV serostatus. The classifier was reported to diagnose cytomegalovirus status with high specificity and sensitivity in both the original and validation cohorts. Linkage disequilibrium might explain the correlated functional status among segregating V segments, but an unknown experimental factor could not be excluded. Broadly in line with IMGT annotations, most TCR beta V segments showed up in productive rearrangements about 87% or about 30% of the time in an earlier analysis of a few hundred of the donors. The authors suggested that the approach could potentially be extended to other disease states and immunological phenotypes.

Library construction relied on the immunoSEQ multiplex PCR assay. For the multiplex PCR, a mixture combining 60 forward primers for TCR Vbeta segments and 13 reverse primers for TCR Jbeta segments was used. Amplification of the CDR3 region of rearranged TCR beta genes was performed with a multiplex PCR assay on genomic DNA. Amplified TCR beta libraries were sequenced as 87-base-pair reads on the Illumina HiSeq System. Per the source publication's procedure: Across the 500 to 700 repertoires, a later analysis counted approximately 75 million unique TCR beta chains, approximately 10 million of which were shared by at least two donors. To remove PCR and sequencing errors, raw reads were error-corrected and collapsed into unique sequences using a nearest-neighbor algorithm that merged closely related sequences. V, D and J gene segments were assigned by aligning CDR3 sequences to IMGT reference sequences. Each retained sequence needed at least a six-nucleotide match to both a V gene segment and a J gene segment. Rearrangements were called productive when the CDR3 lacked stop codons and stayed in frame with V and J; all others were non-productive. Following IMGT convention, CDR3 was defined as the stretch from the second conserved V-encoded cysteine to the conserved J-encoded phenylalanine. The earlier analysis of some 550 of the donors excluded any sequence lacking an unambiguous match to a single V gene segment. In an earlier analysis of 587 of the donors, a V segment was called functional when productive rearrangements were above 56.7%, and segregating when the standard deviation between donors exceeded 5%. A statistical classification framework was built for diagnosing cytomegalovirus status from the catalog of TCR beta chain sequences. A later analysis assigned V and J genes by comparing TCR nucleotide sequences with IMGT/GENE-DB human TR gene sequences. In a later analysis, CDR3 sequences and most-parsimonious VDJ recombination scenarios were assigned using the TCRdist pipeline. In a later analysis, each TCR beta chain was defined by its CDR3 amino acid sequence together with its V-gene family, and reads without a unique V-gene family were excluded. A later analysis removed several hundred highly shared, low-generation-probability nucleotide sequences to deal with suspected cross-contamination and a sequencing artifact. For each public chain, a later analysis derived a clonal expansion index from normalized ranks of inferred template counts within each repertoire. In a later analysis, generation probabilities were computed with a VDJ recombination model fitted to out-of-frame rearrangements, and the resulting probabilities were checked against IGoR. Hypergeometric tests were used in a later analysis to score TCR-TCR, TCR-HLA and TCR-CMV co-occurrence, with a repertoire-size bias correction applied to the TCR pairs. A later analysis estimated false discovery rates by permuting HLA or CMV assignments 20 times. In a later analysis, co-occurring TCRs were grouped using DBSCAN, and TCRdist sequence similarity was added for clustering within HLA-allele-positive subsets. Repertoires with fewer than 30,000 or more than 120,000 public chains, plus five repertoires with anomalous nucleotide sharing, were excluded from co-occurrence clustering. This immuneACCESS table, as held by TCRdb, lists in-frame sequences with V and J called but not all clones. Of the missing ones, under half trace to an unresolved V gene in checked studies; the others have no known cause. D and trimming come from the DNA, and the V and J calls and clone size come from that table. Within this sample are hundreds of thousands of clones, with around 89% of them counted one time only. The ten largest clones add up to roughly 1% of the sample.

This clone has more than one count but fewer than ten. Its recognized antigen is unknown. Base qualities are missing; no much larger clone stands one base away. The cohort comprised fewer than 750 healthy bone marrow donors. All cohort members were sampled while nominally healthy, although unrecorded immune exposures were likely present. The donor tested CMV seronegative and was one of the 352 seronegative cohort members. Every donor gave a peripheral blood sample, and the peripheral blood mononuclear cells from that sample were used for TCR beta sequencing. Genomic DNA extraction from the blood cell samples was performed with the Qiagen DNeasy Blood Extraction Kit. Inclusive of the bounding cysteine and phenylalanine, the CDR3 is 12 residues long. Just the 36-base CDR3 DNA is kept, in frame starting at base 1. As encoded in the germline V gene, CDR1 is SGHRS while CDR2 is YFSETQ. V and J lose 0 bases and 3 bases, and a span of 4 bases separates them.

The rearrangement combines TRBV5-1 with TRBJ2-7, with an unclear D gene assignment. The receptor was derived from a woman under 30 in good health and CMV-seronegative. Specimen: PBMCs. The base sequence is TGCGCCAGCAGCTTGGGACACTACGAGCAGTACTTC. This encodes CASSLGHYEQYF. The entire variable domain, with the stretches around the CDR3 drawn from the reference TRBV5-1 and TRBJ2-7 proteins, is KAGVTQTPRYLIKTRGQQVTLSCSPISGHRSVSWYQQTPGQGLQFLFEYFSETQRNKGNFPGRFSGRQFSNSRSEMNVSTLELGDSALYLCASSLGHYEQYFGPGTRLTVT.